The following is a TCR beta chain sequence with its context. What it recognizes is unknown. The data derive from a study of post-analysis software for immune sequencing data. The CDR3 is 15 residues long. Germline V lookup: CDR1 MNHNY, CDR2 SVGAGI (reference sequence). V shed 6 bases, J shed 4 bases, and the junction held 7 bases outside the gene matches. TCR beta libraries were prepared from cDNA with unique molecular identifiers. In TCRdb, the PCR reads were re-called with MiXCR into one record per CDR3 protein. The profile covers about 160,000 distinct CDR3 sequences, with under 40% appearing a single time and 25% to 30% taken by the ten largest. Overall study results and limits: Higher frequency in patients than in controls was seen for five TRBV segments, with TRBV5-6, TRBV5-1 and TRBV20-1 among them.

The chain is built from TRBV6-6 and TRBJ2-1; 9 bases align to TRBD1. Sample: blood, taken after autologous hematopoietic stem cell transplantation. The source is a girl aged 10-17 years with multiple sclerosis. The CDR3 DNA reads TGTGCCAGCAGCCAGCCGGGACAGGGATACAATGAGCAGTTCTTC. Its protein is CASSQPGQGYNEQFF.